Listed below are T cell receptor beta chains from one sample, sequenced in a study of blood T cells in healthy people across ages. TCRdb ran MiXCR on the 5' RACE reads and lists one entry per CDR3 protein. The sample yields roughly 1.7 million distinct CDR3 sequences, roughly 32% seen once. Sequencing was carried out using blood. Source of these receptors: a young woman in good health. Both conserved end residues are part of each CDR3. A D gene is named only where the DNA matches it firmly. The size field is filled for only some rows; it gives once, few, many or a size class.

clone size: NA
V gene: TRBV20-1
D gene: TRBD1
J gene: TRBJ2-7
CDR3 DNA: TGCAGTGCTAGAGATGGCGGGACAGGGACCTACGAGCAGTACTTC
CDR3 protein: CSARDGGTGTYEQYF

clone size: few
V gene: TRBV27
D gene: NA
J gene: TRBJ2-1
CDR3 DNA: TGTGCCAGCAGTTTAACGGGGCGAAATGAGCAGTTCTTC
CDR3 protein: CASSLTGRNEQFF

clone size: NA
V gene: TRBV18
D gene: NA
J gene: TRBJ2-7
CDR3 DNA: TGTGCCAGCTCACCGCGGCAAAGGGACATCTACGAGCAGTACTTC
CDR3 protein: CASSPRQRDIYEQYF

clone size: NA
V gene: TRBV4-2
D gene: NA
J gene: TRBJ2-5
CDR3 DNA: TGTGCCAGCAGCCAAGAGATCGCTAGTGGGAGTGAGACCCAGTACTTC
CDR3 protein: CASSQEIASGSETQYF

clone size: NA
V gene: TRBV7-7
D gene: TRBD2
J gene: TRBJ2-5
CDR3 DNA: TGTGCTAGCAGCTTAGACGGCGGGAGATCAGAGACCCAGTACTTC
CDR3 protein: CASSLDGGRSETQYF

clone size: few
V gene: TRBV5-1
D gene: NA
J gene: TRBJ2-3
CDR3 DNA: TGCGCCAGCAGCTTGGCGTCGGTGATCACAGATACGCAGTATTTT
CDR3 protein: CASSLASVITDTQYF

clone size: NA
V gene: TRBV5-1
D gene: NA
J gene: TRBJ2-6
CDR3 DNA: TGCGCCAGCGGTTTACGAGTGTCTGGGGCCAACGTCCTGACTTTC
CDR3 protein: CASGLRVSGANVLTF

clone size: few
V gene: TRBV20-1
D gene: NA
J gene: TRBJ1-6
CDR3 DNA: TGCAGTGCTAGATCGGGTGGTATCCCTTATAATTCACCCCTCCACTTT
CDR3 protein: CSARSGGIPYNSPLHF

clone size: NA
V gene: TRBV20-1
D gene: NA
J gene: TRBJ1-2
CDR3 DNA: TGCAGTGCTAGAAAGGGGGGCTTAAATACTAACTATGGCTACACCTTC
CDR3 protein: CSARKGGLNTNYGYTF

clone size: NA
V gene: TRBV24-1
D gene: NA
J gene: TRBJ2-3
CDR3 DNA: TGTGCCACCAGTGCCGAAGCCACAGATACGCAGTATTTT
CDR3 protein: CATSAEATDTQYF

clone size: few
V gene: TRBV7-2
D gene: NA
J gene: TRBJ1-2
CDR3 DNA: TGTGCCAGCAGGGGCCCCAGTCACTATGGCTACACCTTC
CDR3 protein: CASRGPSHYGYTF

clone size: NA
V gene: TRBV27
D gene: TRBD2
J gene: TRBJ2-1
CDR3 DNA: TGTGCCAGCAACGTAGCGGGAGGCAACTACAATGAGCAGTTCTTC
CDR3 protein: CASNVAGGNYNEQFF

clone size: NA
V gene: TRBV20-1
D gene: NA
J gene: TRBJ2-7
CDR3 DNA: TGCAGTGCTAGGGAGCGCCACCCTGACGAGCAGTACTTC
CDR3 protein: CSARERHPDEQYF

clone size: few
V gene: TRBV20-1
D gene: NA
J gene: TRBJ1-2
CDR3 DNA: TGCAGTGCTAGAGATTCGGGGCACCCCATCTATGGCTACACCTTC
CDR3 protein: CSARDSGHPIYGYTF

clone size: NA
V gene: TRBV20-1
D gene: TRBD1
J gene: TRBJ1-1
CDR3 DNA: TGCAGTGCTAACAGGGGACCCCGCGAAGCTTTCTTT
CDR3 protein: CSANRGPREAFF

clone size: NA
V gene: TRBV12-3/TRBV12-4
D gene: NA
J gene: TRBJ1-2
CDR3 DNA: TGTGCCAGCAAATTCCTTGGTCGCTATGGCTACACCTTC
CDR3 protein: CASKFLGRYGYTF

clone size: few
V gene: TRBV11-2
D gene: TRBD2
J gene: TRBJ2-1
CDR3 DNA: TGTGCCAGCAGCCAGTCTAGCGGACTTAAGTTCTTC
CDR3 protein: CASSQSSGLKFF

clone size: many
V gene: TRBV7-8
D gene: NA
J gene: TRBJ2-7
CDR3 DNA: TGTGCCAGCAGTTCGACTAGGAGAGAGCAGTACTTC
CDR3 protein: CASSSTRREQYF

clone size: NA
V gene: TRBV20-1
D gene: NA
J gene: TRBJ2-7
CDR3 DNA: TGCAGTGCTAGAGTAGTTGGTCAGATCGCCTACGAGCAGTACTTC
CDR3 protein: CSARVVGQIAYEQYF

clone size: few
V gene: TRBV10-3
D gene: TRBD2
J gene: TRBJ2-3
CDR3 DNA: TGTGCCATCAGACGGGAGGTCCCTAGCACAGATACGCAGTATTTT
CDR3 protein: CAIRREVPSTDTQYF

clone size: NA
V gene: TRBV18
D gene: TRBD2
J gene: TRBJ2-3
CDR3 DNA: TGTGCCAGCTCACAGGCCGGACTAGCGGGAATTGCCACAGATACGCAGTATTTT
CDR3 protein: CASSQAGLAGIATDTQYF

clone size: many
V gene: TRBV20-1
D gene: TRBD1
J gene: TRBJ2-5
CDR3 DNA: TGCAGTGCTAGCTGGACAGGGGAGGTTCCGGGGGAGACCCAGTACTTC
CDR3 protein: CSASWTGEVPGETQYF

clone size: few
V gene: TRBV6-4
D gene: TRBD2
J gene: TRBJ2-1
CDR3 DNA: TGTGCCAGCAGTGTAGGGACTAGCGGGACCCAGGGGCAGTTCTTC
CDR3 protein: CASSVGTSGTQGQFF